This T cell receptor beta chain was recorded in a study of blood T cell repertoires in COVID-19. Germline V gene data show CDR1 as SGDLS and CDR2 as YYNGEE. The CDR3 spans 13 residues. With 0 bases clipped from V and 8 bases from J, the junction kept 4 bases outside the gene matches. Clones were read by immunoSEQ multiplex PCR, and TCRdb kept only the in-frame ones, dropping some. The repertoire includes more than 250,000 clones, over 80% of them detected once, and approximately 6% sits in the top ten. The source material was peripheral blood. This sequence originates from a woman in her forties or fifties with COVID-19, enrolled during active disease. The chain joins TRBV9 to TRBJ1-2, with 7 bases lining up with TRBD1. CDR3 loop: CASSVGTGYGYTF. CDR3 in DNA: TGTGCCAGCAGCGTAGGGACAGGCTACGGCTACACCTTC.